Presented here are 28 T cell receptor beta chains from one specimen sequenced in a study of T-cell reconstitution after alpha-beta-depleted transplantation in children. TCRbeta library preparation incorporated unique molecular identifiers. TCRdb re-called the PCR reads through MiXCR, storing one row per CDR3 protein. This sample yields about 980,000 distinct CDR3 sequences, of which about 29% are seen a single time; 28% belongs to the top ten. This sample comprised PBMCs, mostly from graft donor cells, obtained 360 days after TCRalphabeta/CD19-depleted stem cell transplant. Receptors originate from a boy younger than two who had a stem cell transplant for SCID, so the T cells may come from the graft donor.

The CDR3 DNA reads as TGTGCCAGCAGCCAAGAATGGAGTCGCACCGGGGAGCTGTTTTTT. Translation gives CASSQEWSRTGELFF. The chain employs TRBV3-1 and TRBJ2-2; unclear D gene. Germline V CDR1 and CDR2: LGHDT, YNNKEL (reference sequence). The CDR3 is made up of 15 amino acids. V lost 0 bases and J lost 4, with 9 bases in between.

A few counts support this clonotype. The CDR3 DNA is TGTGCCAGCAGCTCGCACGGGGGGGGTCTTCCCTATGGCTACACCTTC. This gives the protein CASSSHGGGLPYGYTF. This chain uses TRBV7-8 with TRBJ1-2, with D maybe TRBD1 (5 bases). This CDR3 spans 16 amino acids. Germline V gene sequence: CDR1 SGHVS, CDR2 FQNEAQ. V was pared by 4 bases and J by 4 bases, with 19 bases between.

This clonotype has only a few counts. This chain joins TRBV5-1 and TRBJ2-1; 7 bases fit TRBD1. The CDR3 runs to 12 residues. From germline, CDR1 is SGHRS and CDR2 YFSETQ. The J segment lost 9 bases and the V segment lost 5 bases, leaving 5 bases of the junction unmatched. The CDR3 DNA sequence: TGCGCCAGCAGTTTACAGGGGCTTGAGCAGTTCTTC. Translation gives CASSLQGLEQFF. The full variable domain, completed using reference TRBV5-1 and TRBJ2-1, is KAGVTQTPRYLIKTRGQQVTLSCSPISGHRSVSWYQQTPGQGLQFLFEYFSETQRNKGNFPGRFSGRQFSNSRSEMNVSTLELGDSALYLCASSLQGLEQFFGPGTRLTVL.

This clonotype came up many times. The chain couples TRBV12-3 or TRBV12-4 to TRBJ2-2; 8 bases align to TRBD2. The CDR3 extends over 16 amino acids. With V trimmed by 7 bases and J by 4 bases, 11 bases remained unmatched. CDR3: CASTPGGGTVTGELFF. CDR3 bases: TGTGCCAGCACCCCCGGCGGGGGGACGGTCACCGGGGAGCTGTTTTTT.

This sequence joins TRBV29-1 and TRBJ2-1, with D perhaps matching TRBD1 (6 bases). Germline values: CDR1 SQVTM, CDR2 ANQGSEA. V lost 3 bases, J lost 1 base, and 13 bases lay in between. The CDR3 runs to 15 residues. The DNA for the CDR3 is TGCAGCGTTGAGGGAACAGGGAGTTCCTACAATGAGCAGTTCTTC. Protein sequence: CSVEGTGSSYNEQFF.

A single count supports this clonotype. This chain joins TRBV20-1 and TRBJ2-7; maybe TRBD1 (6 bases). The V gene lost 4 bases and the J gene lost 6 bases, with 13 bases spanning the gap. From germline, CDR1 is DFQATT and CDR2 SNEGSKA (reference sequence). The CDR3 runs 12 residues. Here the CDR3 reads CSAKQGNGEQYF. The CDR3, as DNA: TGCAGTGCTAAACAGGGAAACGGCGAGCAGTACTTC.

The chain employs TRBV10-3 and TRBJ1-1, with 7 bases aligning to TRBD1. CDR1 ENHRY and CDR2 SYGVKD come from the germline V gene. The CDR3 extends over 17 amino acids. Trimming cost V 4 bases and J 1 base; bases outside gene matches: 12. CDR3 DNA sequence: TGTGCCATCAGTGGACGCGAAGGGGGCGACGGGAACACTGAAGCTTTCTTT. Translation gives CAISGREGGDGNTEAFF.

CDR3 sequence: CASSQVYASGNTIYF. The CDR3 nucleotides read TGCGCCAGCAGCCAAGTGTACGCCTCTGGAAACACCATATATTTT. The chain carries TRBV4-3 and TRBJ1-3, with no clear D. Trimming pared 1 base from V and 0 bases from J, leaving 7 bases between. The germline V gene has CDR1 LGHNA and CDR2 YSLEER. The CDR3 spans 15 residues.

The V call is TRBV5-1, the J call TRBJ2-7, with D perhaps being TRBD1 or TRBD2 (5 bases each). V was trimmed by 1 base and J by 3 bases, leaving 20 bases between them. CDR1 is SGHRS, CDR2 YFSETQ, per germline. The length of the CDR3 is 17 residues. This CDR3 reads CASSLLSPQGPFYEQYF. The DNA for the CDR3 is TGCGCCAGCAGCTTGTTATCCCCCCAGGGACCCTTCTACGAGCAGTACTTC. The full variable domain, in which reference TRBV5-1 and TRBJ2-7 provide the parts outside the CDR3, is KAGVTQTPRYLIKTRGQQVTLSCSPISGHRSVSWYQQTPGQGLQFLFEYFSETQRNKGNFPGRFSGRQFSNSRSEMNVSTLELGDSALYLCASSLLSPQGPFYEQYFGPGTRLTVT.

V is TRBV7-2 and J is TRBJ2-3; 9 bases align to TRBD2. Germline CDR1 SGHTA, CDR2 FQGNSA. CDR3 size: 17 residues. V lost 5 bases, J lost 2 bases, and 11 bases stayed unmatched. The CDR3 coding sequence is TGTGCCAGCAGCCCCCGGACTAGCGAGATATACACAGATACGCAGTATTTT. As protein: CASSPRTSEIYTDTQYF.

The CDR3 DNA reads as TGTGCCAGCAGCAAATTGAAGACCCAGTACTTC. Translating it yields CASSKLKTQYF. V usage is TRBV21-1 and J usage is TRBJ2-5. TRBV21-1 is recorded as a pseudogene. The CDR3 has 11 residues.

The chain has TRBV29-1 and TRBJ1-1; TRBD1 might be the D (5 bases). V was trimmed by 8 bases and J by 0 bases, leaving 19 bases between them. Germline loops: CDR1 SQVTM, CDR2 ANQGSEA. CDR3 length: 15 amino acids. CDR3 in amino acids: CSLNRKGRMNTEAFF. DNA for the CDR3: TGCAGCCTAAATCGGAAGGGACGGATGAACACTGAAGCTTTCTTT.

This clonotype was detected a few times. The rearrangement uses TRBV27 and TRBJ2-7; no clear D gene. V lost 4 bases and J lost 0, with 7 bases in between. The germline V gene encodes CDR1 MNHEY and CDR2 SMNVEV (reference sequence). The CDR3 consists of 13 residues. The DNA for the CDR3 is TGTGCCAGCAGTTGGGGTACCTCCTACGAGCAGTACTTC. Translating gives CASSWGTSYEQYF.

The chain has TRBV12-3 or TRBV12-4 and TRBJ1-3, with 8 bases fitting TRBD1. This CDR3 is built from 16 residues. V dropped 2 bases and J dropped 4; count of bases not matched to a gene: 7. CDR3 sequence (DNA): TGTGCCAGCAGTTTATCGCGACAGGGGAACGGAAACACCATATATTTT. Its protein is CASSLSRQGNGNTIYF.

The chain uses TRBV12-3 or TRBV12-4 and TRBJ2-1, with D possibly TRBD2 on 5 matching bases. The ends were cut back, 5 bases at V and 2 bases at J, with 13 bases in the middle. The CDR3 extends over 15 amino acids. In DNA, the CDR3 is TGTGCCAGCAGTCCCCACTTGCGGGCCTACAATGAGCAGTTCTTC. Translation gives CASSPHLRAYNEQFF.

The genes are TRBV7-6 and TRBJ2-5; D is unclear. Trimming removed 2 bases at V and 4 bases at J, with 11 bases between. Germline CDR1 reads SGHVS; CDR2 reads FNYEAQ. The CDR3 has 14 amino acids. The CDR3 sequence: CASSLSSFSETQYF. The CDR3 DNA is TGTGCCAGCAGCTTATCCTCCTTCTCAGAGACCCAGTACTTC.

This clonotype was observed a few times. The chain links TRBV5-1 to TRBJ2-6; 8 positions agree with TRBD1. Trimming cost V 0 bases and J 2 bases; bases outside gene matches: 4. Germline lookup yields CDR1 SGHRS and CDR2 YFSETQ. This CDR3 is built from 17 residues. CDR3 protein: CASSLGQGIAGANVLTF. The CDR3 DNA sequence: TGCGCCAGCAGCTTGGGACAGGGGATTGCTGGGGCCAACGTCCTGACTTTC.

This clonotype was seen only a few times. The gene calls are TRBV4-1 and TRBJ2-4; 7 nucleotides align to TRBD2. The germline gives CDR1 MGHRA, CDR2 YSYEKL. The J segment lost 7 bases and the V segment lost 0 bases, leaving 9 bases of the junction unmatched. This CDR3 is built from 16 residues. CDR3 residues: CASSQEGAGWGNIQYF. CDR3 DNA: TGCGCCAGCAGCCAAGAAGGAGCGGGGTGGGGGAACATTCAGTACTTC.

As for this clonotype: A read error is possible here, since a much larger clone lies one base away. The rearrangement joins TRBV7-2 to TRBJ1-1; D is unclear. CDR1 and CDR2 (germline): SGHTA, FQGNSA. Trimming pared 0 bases from V and 0 bases from J, leaving 8 bases between. The CDR3 extends over 15 amino acids. The DNA for the CDR3 is TGTGCCAGCAGCTTAGCGAGAGAGATGAACACTGAAGCTTTCTTT. Amino acid sequence: CASSLAREMNTEAFF.

There are a few counts of this clonotype. The chain has TRBV5-1 and TRBJ1-2, with D possibly matching TRBD1 (5 bases). The germline V gene encodes CDR1 SGHRS and CDR2 YFSETQ. Trimming removed 1 base at V and 1 base at J, with 17 bases between. This CDR3 is built from 17 residues. The DNA of the CDR3 is TGCGCCAGCAGCTTGAGGCCGAGTGCGGGGCTTAACTATGGCTACACCTTC. It encodes CASSLRPSAGLNYGYTF.

Ten or more counts support this clonotype. The chain combines TRBV11-2 with TRBJ2-7; perhaps TRBD1 as D (6 bases). Germline CDR1 SGHAT, CDR2 FQNNGV. The CDR3 is 14 residues long. Trimming took 5 bases from V and 4 from J, leaving 15 bases between them. CDR3 sequence reads: CASSLQGTLYEQYF. DNA for the CDR3: TGTGCCAGCAGCCTGCAGGGGACATTATACGAGCAGTACTTC.

The V call is TRBV5-1, the J call TRBJ2-6, with 7 bases fitting TRBD1. This CDR3 region has 15 residues. CDR1 and CDR2 from the germline V gene are SGHRS and YFSETQ. V gave up 5 bases and J gave up 4 bases; unmatched junction bases: 6. In DNA form, the CDR3 reads TGCGCCAGCAGACCTACAGGGGACGGGGCCAACGTCCTGACTTTC. It translates to CASRPTGDGANVLTF.

This clonotype was detected once. The J gene is TRBJ2-1, the V gene TRBV7-9; 8 nucleotides align to TRBD1. This CDR3 contains 15 residues. After removal of 7 bases from V and 4 bases from J, the junction contained 9 bases not matched to a gene. Per germline, CDR1 SEHNR and CDR2 FQNEAQ (reference sequence). Here the CDR3 reads CASTWRQGTYNEQFF. The DNA for the CDR3 is TGTGCCAGCACCTGGAGACAGGGGACTTACAATGAGCAGTTCTTC.

The sample holds a few counts of this clonotype. The rearrangement uses TRBV29-1 and TRBJ2-5, with D perhaps TRBD2 (5 bases). This CDR3 has 13 amino acids. Trimming took 7 bases from V and 1 from J, leaving 13 bases between them. The V gene's germline CDR1 is SQVTM and CDR2 ANQGSEA. CDR3 sequence (DNA): TGCAGCGGGGGTGGAGCGGTCCAAGAGACCCAGTACTTC. This translates into CSGGGAVQETQYF.

In its sample, this clonotype was seen a few times. This could be a read error, since a much larger clone is one nucleotide away. The rearrangement uses TRBV12-3 or TRBV12-4 and TRBJ2-3; 10 bases match TRBD2. The CDR3 has 14 residues. CDR3 residues: CASSLAGVPDTQYF. In nucleotides, the CDR3 is TGTGCCAGCAGTCTAGCGGGGGTCCCAGATACGCAGTATTTT.

This chain connects TRBV7-8 to TRBJ1-1; D gene ambiguous. Germline V CDR1 and CDR2: SGHVS, FQNEAQ. This CDR3 contains 14 residues. V lost 2 bases, J lost 4 bases, and 11 bases lay in between. CDR3: CASSLLLDRTEAFF. CDR3 sequence (DNA): TGTGCCAGCAGCTTACTCCTCGATCGCACTGAAGCTTTCTTT.

This clonotype has a count of ten or more. The chain carries TRBV5-1 and TRBJ2-3; D call uncertain. V shed 0 bases and J shed 4 bases, with 18 bases lying between them. CDR1 is SGHRS and CDR2 is YFSETQ in the germline V gene. This CDR3 is built from 17 residues. The CDR3 spells CASSLGMLIAPSDTQYF. The CDR3 DNA sequence: TGCGCCAGCAGCTTGGGTATGCTGATAGCTCCCTCAGATACGCAGTATTTT.

The J gene is TRBJ2-1, the V gene TRBV5-1, with D possibly being TRBD1 (6 bases). The V gene lost 3 bases and the J gene lost 2 bases, with 9 bases spanning the gap. The CDR3 runs 14 residues. CDR1 SGHRS and CDR2 YFSETQ come from the germline V gene. The CDR3 region is CASSSGQPYNEQFF. The DNA for the CDR3 is TGCGCCAGCAGCTCGGGACAACCCTACAATGAGCAGTTCTTC. Looking up the rest from reference TRBV5-1 and TRBJ2-1 gives the full variable domain: KAGVTQTPRYLIKTRGQQVTLSCSPISGHRSVSWYQQTPGQGLQFLFEYFSETQRNKGNFPGRFSGRQFSNSRSEMNVSTLELGDSALYLCASSSGQPYNEQFFGPGTRLTVL.